This TCR beta chain was sequenced in a study of control samples from healthy donors and cancer patients. V dropped 6 bases and J dropped 0; count of bases not matched to a gene: 5. The CDR3 spans 15 residues. Germline CDR1 reads ENHRY; CDR2 reads SYGVKD. The table came from immunoSEQ multiplex PCR; TCRdb's copy has only in-frame clones and leaves some out. This repertoire shows 90,000 to 130,000 clones, just under 85% found once; its top ten account for approximately 6.7%. Sequenced: blood. This receptor was obtained from a man between 18 and 35 years old in good health. The chain is built from TRBV10-3 and TRBJ1-5, with TRBD1 matching 7 bases. This CDR3 reads CAISSGTDSNQPQHF. The DNA for the CDR3 is TGTGCCATCAGCTCCGGGACAGATAGCAATCAGCCCCAGCATTTT.